This TCR beta chain was sequenced during a study of chemoradiotherapy in HPV16-positive cancers. Produced via immunoSEQ multiplex PCR; TCRdb's table is partial and in-frame only. The sample consists of approximately 32,000 clones, roughly 75% of them appearing once. This clone has a single count. Per germline, CDR1 MNHNY and CDR2 SVGAGI (reference sequence). V shed 7 bases, J shed 6 bases, and the junction held 1 base outside the gene matches. The CDR3 consists of 13 residues. This sample comprised blood, obtained from a patient who underwent chemoradiotherapy. The chain combines TRBV6-6 with TRBJ2-1, with 12 bases identical to TRBD2. The sequence derives from a human donor with HPV-associated anogenital cancer. The CDR3 reads CASTLAGGNEQFF. In nucleotides, the CDR3 is TGTGCCAGCACACTAGCGGGGGGCAATGAGCAGTTCTTC.